This T cell receptor beta chain was documented in a study of T cell responses to AZD1222 COVID-19 vaccine. Study observations and caveats: Donors were chiefly white British, with a greater number of females, and clonal diversity was perhaps underestimated. Dominant CD4 TCR responses targeted spike regions 160-218 and 743-854. Variant regions that are unmutated are reportedly the target of nearly half of spike-specific TCRs.

Second-dose intervals near 4 or 12 weeks were combined. This table comes from immunoSEQ multiplex PCR, and its TCRdb copy is limited to in-frame clones, with some not included. The repertoire includes 150,000 to 250,000 clones, approximately 93% of them detected once, and around 1% sits in the top ten. In regard to this clone: Its antigen remains unknown.

The CDR3 runs to 13 residues. Trimming stripped 7 bases from V and 3 bases from J, with 9 bases between. V gene TRBV23-1 combines with J gene TRBJ2-2; D gene uncertain. TRBV23-1 is marked as an open reading frame, function uncertain. The clonotype was recovered from an adult who received the AZD1222 COVID-19 vaccine. Here the sequenced sample was peripheral blood, taken 28 days after the second AZD1222 dose. CDR3 bases: TGCGCCAGCACCGGTCCGGACACCGGGGAGCTGTTTTTT. It is translated as CASTGPDTGELFF.